Detailed here is one T cell receptor beta chain. Its specificity is not known. PCR employed 60 Vbeta and 13 Jbeta primers. Using immunoSEQ multiplex PCR, the repertoire was profiled, and TCRdb retains in-frame clones only, with some absent. The sample lists fewer than 100,000 clones, roughly 79% occurring once. Losses at the gene ends were 5 bases for V and 8 bases for J; bases not matched to a gene: 10. This CDR3 is built from 17 residues. Germline lookup yields CDR1 SNHLY and CDR2 FYNNEI. The data were taken from a study of cytomegalovirus exposure and HLA in healthy donors. Study conclusions and caveats: Earlier analysis looked at TCR beta V segments, and most were productive about 90% or about 30% of the time.

This sequence was found in a woman aged 40 to 50 in good health and CMV-seronegative. The genes are TRBV2 and TRBJ2-1; 15 bases match TRBD2. The sequenced material came from PBMCs. The CDR3 region is CASSSTGTSGGWDEQFF. DNA for the CDR3: TGTGCCAGCAGTTCTACCGGGACTAGCGGGGGGTGGGATGAGCAGTTCTTC.